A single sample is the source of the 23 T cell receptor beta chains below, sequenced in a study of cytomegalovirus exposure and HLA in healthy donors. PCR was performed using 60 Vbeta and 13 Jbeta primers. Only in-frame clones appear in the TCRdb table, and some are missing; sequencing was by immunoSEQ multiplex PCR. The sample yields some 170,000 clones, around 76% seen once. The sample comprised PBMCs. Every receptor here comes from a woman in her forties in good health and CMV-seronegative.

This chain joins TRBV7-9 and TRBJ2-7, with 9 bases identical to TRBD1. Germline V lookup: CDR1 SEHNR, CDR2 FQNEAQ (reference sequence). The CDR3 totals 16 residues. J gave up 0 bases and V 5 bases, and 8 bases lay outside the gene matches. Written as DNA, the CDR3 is TGTGCCAGCAGCCCCGCTACAGGGGGCGGCTCCTACGAGCAGTACTTC. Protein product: CASSPATGGGSYEQYF.

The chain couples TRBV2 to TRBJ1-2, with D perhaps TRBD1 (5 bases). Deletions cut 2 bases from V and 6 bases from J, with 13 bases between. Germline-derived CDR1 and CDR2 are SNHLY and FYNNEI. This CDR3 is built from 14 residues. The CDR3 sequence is CASSEKPGVHGYTF. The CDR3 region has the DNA TGTGCCAGCAGTGAAAAGCCGGGGGTCCATGGCTACACCTTC. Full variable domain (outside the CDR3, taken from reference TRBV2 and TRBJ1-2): EPEVTQTPSHQVTQMGQEVILRCVPISNHLYFYWYRQILGQKVEFLVSFYNNEISEKSEIFDDQFSVERPDGSNFTLKIRSTKLEDSAMYFCASSEKPGVHGYTFGSGTRLTVV.

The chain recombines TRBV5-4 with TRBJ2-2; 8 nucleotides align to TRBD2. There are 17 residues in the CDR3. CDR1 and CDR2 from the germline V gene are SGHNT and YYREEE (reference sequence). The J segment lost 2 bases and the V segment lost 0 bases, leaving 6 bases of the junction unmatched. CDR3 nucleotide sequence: TGTGCCAGCAGCTTGGGCGGGCTAGCGGGCAACACCGGGGAGCTGTTTTTT. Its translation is CASSLGGLAGNTGELFF.

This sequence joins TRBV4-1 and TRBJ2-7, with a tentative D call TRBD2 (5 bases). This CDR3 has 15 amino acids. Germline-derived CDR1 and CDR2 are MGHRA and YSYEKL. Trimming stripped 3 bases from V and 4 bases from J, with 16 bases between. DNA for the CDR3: TGCGCCAGCAGCCAGGCGGACTTTCGGGGTTACGAGCAGTACTTC. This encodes CASSQADFRGYEQYF.

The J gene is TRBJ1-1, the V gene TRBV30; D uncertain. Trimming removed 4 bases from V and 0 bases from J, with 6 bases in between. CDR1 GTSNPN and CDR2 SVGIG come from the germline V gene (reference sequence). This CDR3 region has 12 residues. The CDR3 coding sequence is TGTGCCTGGAAAACAATGAACACTGAAGCTTTCTTT. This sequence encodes CAWKTMNTEAFF.

The CDR3 here is CASSPGSGRINEQFF. In DNA form, the CDR3 reads TGTGCCAGCTCACCCGGCAGCGGAAGGATTAATGAGCAGTTCTTC. V and J are TRBV18 and TRBJ2-1, with D tentatively TRBD2 (5 bases). The germline gives CDR1 KGHSH, CDR2 LQKENI. The CDR3 totals 15 residues. With 3 bases removed from V and 7 bases from J, the gap between germline ends came to 16 bases.

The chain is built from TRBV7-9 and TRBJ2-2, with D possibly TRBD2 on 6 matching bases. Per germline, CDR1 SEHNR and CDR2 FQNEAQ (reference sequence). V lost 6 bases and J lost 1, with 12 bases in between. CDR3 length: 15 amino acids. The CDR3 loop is CASRRGVGNTGELFF. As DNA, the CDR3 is TGTGCCAGCAGGCGGGGAGTGGGGAACACCGGGGAGCTGTTTTTT.

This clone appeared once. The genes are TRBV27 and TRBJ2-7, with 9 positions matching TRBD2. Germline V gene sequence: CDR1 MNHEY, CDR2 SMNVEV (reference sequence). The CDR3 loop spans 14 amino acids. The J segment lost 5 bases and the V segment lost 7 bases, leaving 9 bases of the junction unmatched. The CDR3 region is CASKGTSRTHEQYF. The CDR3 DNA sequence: TGTGCCAGCAAAGGGACTAGCAGGACCCACGAGCAGTACTTC.

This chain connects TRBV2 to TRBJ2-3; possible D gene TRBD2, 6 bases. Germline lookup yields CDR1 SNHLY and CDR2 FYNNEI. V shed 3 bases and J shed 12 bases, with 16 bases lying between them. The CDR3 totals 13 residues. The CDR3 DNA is TGTGCCAGCAGTGAGGCTACGGGAGTGGCACAGTATTTT. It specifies CASSEATGVAQYF.

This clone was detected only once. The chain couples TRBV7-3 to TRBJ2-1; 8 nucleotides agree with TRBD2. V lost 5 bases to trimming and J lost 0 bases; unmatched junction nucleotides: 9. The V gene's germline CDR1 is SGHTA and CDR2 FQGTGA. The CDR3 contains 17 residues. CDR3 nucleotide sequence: TGTGCCAGCAGCATGAGTAGCGGGACAACCTCCTACAATGAGCAGTTCTTC. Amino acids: CASSMSSGTTSYNEQFF.

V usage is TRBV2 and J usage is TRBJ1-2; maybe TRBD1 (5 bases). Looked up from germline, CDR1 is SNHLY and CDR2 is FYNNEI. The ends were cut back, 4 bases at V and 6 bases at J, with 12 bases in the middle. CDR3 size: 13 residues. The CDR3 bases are TGTGCCAGCAGTGCGGGGGGGGAAAATGGCTACACCTTC. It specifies CASSAGGENGYTF.

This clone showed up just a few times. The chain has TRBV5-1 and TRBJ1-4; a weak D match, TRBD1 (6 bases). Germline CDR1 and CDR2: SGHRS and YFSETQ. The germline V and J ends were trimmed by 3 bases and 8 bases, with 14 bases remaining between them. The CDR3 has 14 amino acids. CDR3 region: CASSYQGGREKLFF. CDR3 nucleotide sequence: TGCGCCAGCAGCTATCAAGGGGGAAGGGAAAAACTGTTTTTT.

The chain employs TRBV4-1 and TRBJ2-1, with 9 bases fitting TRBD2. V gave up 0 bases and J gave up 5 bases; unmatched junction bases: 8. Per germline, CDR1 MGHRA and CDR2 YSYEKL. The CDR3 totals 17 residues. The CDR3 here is CASSQDVPIAGDNEQFF. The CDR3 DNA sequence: TGCGCCAGCAGCCAAGATGTGCCGATAGCGGGAGACAATGAGCAGTTCTTC.

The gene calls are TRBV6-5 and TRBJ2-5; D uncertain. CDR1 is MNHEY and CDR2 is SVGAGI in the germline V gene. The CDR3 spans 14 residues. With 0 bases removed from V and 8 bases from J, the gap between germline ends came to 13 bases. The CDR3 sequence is CASSYSYSPSTQYF. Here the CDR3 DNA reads TGTGCCAGCAGTTACTCTTACAGCCCGAGTACCCAGTACTTC.

CDR3 loop: CASSPAGNYGYTF. Written as DNA, the CDR3 is TGCGCCAGCAGCCCAGCAGGGAACTATGGCTACACCTTC. The chain links TRBV5-1 to TRBJ1-2, with a possible D match to TRBD1 (5 bases). CDR1 SGHRS and CDR2 YFSETQ come from the germline V gene. The CDR3 contains 13 residues. Deletions cut 4 bases from V and 2 bases from J, with 9 bases between.

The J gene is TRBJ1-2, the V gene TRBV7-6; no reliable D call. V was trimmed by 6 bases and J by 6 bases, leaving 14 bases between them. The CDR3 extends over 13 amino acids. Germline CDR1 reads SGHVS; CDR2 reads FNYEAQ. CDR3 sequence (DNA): TGTGCCAGCAGTTCCGGGGTGCTCGATGGCTACACCTTC. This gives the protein CASSSGVLDGYTF.

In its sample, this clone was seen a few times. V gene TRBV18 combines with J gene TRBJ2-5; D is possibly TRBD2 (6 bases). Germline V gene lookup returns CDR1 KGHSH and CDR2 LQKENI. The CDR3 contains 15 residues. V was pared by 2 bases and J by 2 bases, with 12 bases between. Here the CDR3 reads CASSPSEAGQETQYF. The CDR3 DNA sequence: TGTGCCAGCTCACCAAGCGAGGCGGGGCAAGAGACCCAGTACTTC.

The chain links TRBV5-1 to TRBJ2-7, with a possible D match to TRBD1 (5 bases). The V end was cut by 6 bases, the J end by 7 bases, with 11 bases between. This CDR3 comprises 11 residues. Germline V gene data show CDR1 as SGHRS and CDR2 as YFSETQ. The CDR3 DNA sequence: TGCGCCAGCAAGGGGCAGGAGGAGCAGTACTTC. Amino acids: CASKGQEEQYF.

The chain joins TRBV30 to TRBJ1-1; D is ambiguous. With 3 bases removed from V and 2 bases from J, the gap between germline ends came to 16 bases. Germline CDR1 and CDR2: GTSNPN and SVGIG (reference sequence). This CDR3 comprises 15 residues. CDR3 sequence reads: CAWRRKDGVNTEAFF. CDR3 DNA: TGTGCCTGGAGGAGAAAGGACGGGGTCAACACTGAAGCTTTCTTT.

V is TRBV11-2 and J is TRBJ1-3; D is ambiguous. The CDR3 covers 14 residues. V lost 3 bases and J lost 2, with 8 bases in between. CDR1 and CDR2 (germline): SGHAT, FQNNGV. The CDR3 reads CASSFHLAGNTIYF. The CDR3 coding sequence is TGTGCCAGCAGCTTCCACTTAGCTGGAAACACCATATATTTT.

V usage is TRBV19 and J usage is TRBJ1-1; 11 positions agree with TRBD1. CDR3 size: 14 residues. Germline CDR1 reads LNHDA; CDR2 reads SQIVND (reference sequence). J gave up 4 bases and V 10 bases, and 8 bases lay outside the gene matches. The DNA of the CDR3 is TGTGCCACGCGGGACAGGGGGTTTAGCACTGAAGCTTTCTTT. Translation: CATRDRGFSTEAFF.

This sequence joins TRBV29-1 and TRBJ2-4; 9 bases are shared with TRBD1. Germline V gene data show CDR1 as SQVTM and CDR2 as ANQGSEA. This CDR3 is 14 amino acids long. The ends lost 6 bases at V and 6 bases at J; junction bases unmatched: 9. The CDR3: CSVDGDRGGNIQYF. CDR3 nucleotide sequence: TGCAGCGTAGATGGTGACAGGGGGGGAAACATTCAGTACTTC.

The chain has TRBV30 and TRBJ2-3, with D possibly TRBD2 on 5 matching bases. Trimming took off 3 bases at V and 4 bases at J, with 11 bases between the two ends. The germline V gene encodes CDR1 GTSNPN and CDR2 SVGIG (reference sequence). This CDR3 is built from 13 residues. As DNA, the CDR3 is TGTGCCTGGAGCGCTTCAGCGGCAGATACGCAGTATTTT. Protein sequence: CAWSASAADTQYF.